Listed below are T cell receptor beta chains from one sample, sequenced in a study of T cell repertoires in cytomegalovirus infection. TCRdb called the reads again in MiXCR, with one record for every CDR3 protein. The data show 630,000 or so distinct CDR3 sequences, roughly 24% seen once. The sequencing sample was made of CD8+ T cells from PBMCs. The receptor source for this set is a human donor in good health (CMV status not recorded). Some clones in this sample may be carry-over from other donors' samples. The CDR3 runs from the conserved cysteine through the conserved F or W. The D gene is left open where the match is weak. Clone sizes are given selectively: once, few, many, or a class where the clone is expanded.

V gene: TRBV6-5
D gene: .
clone size: few
J gene: TRBJ2-7
CDR3 protein: CASSYSSETYEQYF
CDR3 DNA: TGTGCCAGCAGTTACTCGTCAGAGACCTACGAGCAGTACTTC

V gene: TRBV7-9
D gene: .
clone size: few
J gene: TRBJ1-1
CDR3 protein: CASSEDREAFF
CDR3 DNA: TGTGCCAGCAGCGAAGACAGAGAAGCTTTCTTT

V gene: TRBV28
D gene: .
clone size: many
J gene: TRBJ2-3
CDR3 protein: CASSSMSAGYTDTQYF
CDR3 DNA: TGTGCCAGCAGTTCCATGAGTGCGGGGTATACAGATACGCAGTATTTT

V gene: TRBV6-2/TRBV6-3
D gene: TRBD2
clone size: .
J gene: TRBJ2-1
CDR3 protein: CASSETLGTSGYNEQFF
CDR3 DNA: TGTGCCAGCAGTGAAACACTCGGGACTAGCGGCTACAATGAGCAGTTCTTC

V gene: TRBV29-1
D gene: .
clone size: .
J gene: TRBJ2-1
CDR3 protein: CSVGGGRYNEQFF
CDR3 DNA: TGCAGCGTTGGGGGGGGCCGGTACAATGAGCAGTTCTTC

V gene: TRBV20-1
D gene: .
clone size: .
J gene: TRBJ2-6
CDR3 protein: CSANSRRAGANVLTF
CDR3 DNA: TGCAGTGCTAACTCAAGGAGAGCTGGGGCCAACGTCCTGACTTTC

V gene: TRBV25-1
D gene: .
clone size: .
J gene: TRBJ1-2
CDR3 protein: CASEGENYGYTF
CDR3 DNA: TGTGCCAGTGAGGGAGAGAACTATGGCTACACCTTC

V gene: TRBV2
D gene: .
clone size: .
J gene: TRBJ2-2
CDR3 protein: CASSSGWTGELFF
CDR3 DNA: TGTGCCAGCAGTTCGGGGTGGACCGGGGAGCTGTTTTTT

V gene: TRBV6-2/TRBV6-3
D gene: TRBD2
clone size: .
J gene: TRBJ2-1
CDR3 protein: CVSSKLSGGLAVSYNEQFF
CDR3 DNA: TGTGTCAGCAGTAAACTATCGGGAGGACTAGCGGTCTCCTACAATGAGCAGTTCTTC

V gene: TRBV7-9
D gene: .
clone size: .
J gene: TRBJ2-3
CDR3 protein: CASSPLPRPDTQYF
CDR3 DNA: TGTGCCAGCAGCCCACTTCCAAGGCCAGATACGCAGTATTTT

V gene: TRBV12-3/TRBV12-4
D gene: .
clone size: many
J gene: TRBJ2-5
CDR3 protein: CASSSGRIETQYF
CDR3 DNA: TGTGCCAGCAGTTCCGGGCGAATTGAGACCCAGTACTTC

V gene: TRBV13
D gene: .
clone size: .
J gene: TRBJ1-6
CDR3 protein: CASSLGSSPLHF
CDR3 DNA: TGTGCCAGCAGCTTAGGAAGCTCACCCCTCCACTTT

V gene: TRBV12-3/TRBV12-4
D gene: .
clone size: .
J gene: TRBJ2-1
CDR3 protein: CASSLGDSAYNEQFF
CDR3 DNA: TGTGCCAGCAGTTTAGGGGACTCGGCCTACAATGAGCAGTTCTTC

V gene: TRBV28
D gene: .
clone size: .
J gene: TRBJ1-2
CDR3 protein: CASSFRGTGSYGYTF
CDR3 DNA: TGTGCCAGCAGTTTCCGCGGGACGGGGTCTTATGGCTACACCTTC

V gene: TRBV20-1
D gene: .
clone size: .
J gene: TRBJ2-2
CDR3 protein: CSARFGATGELFF
CDR3 DNA: TGCAGTGCTAGATTCGGGGCCACCGGGGAGCTGTTTTTT

V gene: TRBV29-1
D gene: .
clone size: .
J gene: TRBJ1-2
CDR3 protein: CSVLLIYGYTF
CDR3 DNA: TGCAGCGTTTTATTGATTTATGGCTACACCTTC